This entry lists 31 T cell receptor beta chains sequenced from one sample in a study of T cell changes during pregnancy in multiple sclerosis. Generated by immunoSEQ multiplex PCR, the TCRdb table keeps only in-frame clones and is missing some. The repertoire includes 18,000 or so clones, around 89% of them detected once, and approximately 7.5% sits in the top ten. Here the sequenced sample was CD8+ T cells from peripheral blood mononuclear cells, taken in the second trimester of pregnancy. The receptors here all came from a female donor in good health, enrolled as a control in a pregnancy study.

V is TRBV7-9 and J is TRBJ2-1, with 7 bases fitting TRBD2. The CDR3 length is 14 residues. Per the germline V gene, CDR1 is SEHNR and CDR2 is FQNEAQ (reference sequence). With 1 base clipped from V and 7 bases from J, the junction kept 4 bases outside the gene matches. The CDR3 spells CASSLETSYNEQFF. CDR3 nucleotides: TGTGCCAGCAGCTTAGAGACTAGCTATAATGAGCAGTTCTTC.

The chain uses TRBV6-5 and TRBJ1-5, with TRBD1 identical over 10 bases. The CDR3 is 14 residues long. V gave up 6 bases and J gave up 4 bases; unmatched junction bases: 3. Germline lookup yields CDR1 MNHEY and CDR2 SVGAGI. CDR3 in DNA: TGTGCCAGCAGCTGGGACAGGGGAAATCAGCCCCAGCATTTT. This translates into CASSWDRGNQPQHF.

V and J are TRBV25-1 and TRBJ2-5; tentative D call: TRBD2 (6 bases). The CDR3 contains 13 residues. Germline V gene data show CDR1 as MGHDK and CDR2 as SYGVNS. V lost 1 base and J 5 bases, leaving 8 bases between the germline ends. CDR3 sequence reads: CASSEFLAETQYF. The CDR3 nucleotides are TGTGCCAGCAGTGAATTCCTAGCGGAGACCCAGTACTTC.

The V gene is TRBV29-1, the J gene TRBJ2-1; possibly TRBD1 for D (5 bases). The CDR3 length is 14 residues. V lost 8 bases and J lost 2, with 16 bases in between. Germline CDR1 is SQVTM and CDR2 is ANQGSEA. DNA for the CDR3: TGCAGCTGGGGCTTGGGTGGACCCTACAATGAGCAGTTCTTC. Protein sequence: CSWGLGGPYNEQFF.

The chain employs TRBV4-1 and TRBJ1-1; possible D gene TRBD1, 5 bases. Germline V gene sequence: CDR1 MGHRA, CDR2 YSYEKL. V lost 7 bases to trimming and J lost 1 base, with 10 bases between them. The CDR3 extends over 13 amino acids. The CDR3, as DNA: TGCGCCAGCATGGGGGGGGAGAACACTGAAGCTTTCTTT. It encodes CASMGGENTEAFF.

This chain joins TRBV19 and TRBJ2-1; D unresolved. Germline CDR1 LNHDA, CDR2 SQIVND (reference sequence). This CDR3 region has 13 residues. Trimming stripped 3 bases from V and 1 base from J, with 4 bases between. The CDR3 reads CASSMASYNEQFF. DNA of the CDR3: TGTGCCAGTAGTATGGCTTCCTACAATGAGCAGTTCTTC. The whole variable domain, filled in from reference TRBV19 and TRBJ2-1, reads DGGITQSPKYLFRKEGQNVTLSCEQNLNHDAMYWYRQDPGQGLRLIYYSQIVNDFQKGDIAEGYSVSREKKESFPLTVTSAQKNPTAFYLCASSMASYNEQFFGPGTRLTVL.

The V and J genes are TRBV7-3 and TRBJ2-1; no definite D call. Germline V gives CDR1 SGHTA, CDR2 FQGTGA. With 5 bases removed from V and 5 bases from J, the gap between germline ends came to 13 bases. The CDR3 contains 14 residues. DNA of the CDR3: TGTGCCAGCAGCCCAACCTATTTTGACAATGAGCAGTTCTTC. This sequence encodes CASSPTYFDNEQFF.

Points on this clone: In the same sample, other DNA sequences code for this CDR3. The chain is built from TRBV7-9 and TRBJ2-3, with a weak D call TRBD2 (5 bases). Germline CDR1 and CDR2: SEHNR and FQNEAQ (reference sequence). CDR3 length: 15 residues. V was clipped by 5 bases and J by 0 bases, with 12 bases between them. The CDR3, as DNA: TGTGCCAGCAGCCCACCGGGAATAAGCACAGATACGCAGTATTTT. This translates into CASSPPGISTDTQYF. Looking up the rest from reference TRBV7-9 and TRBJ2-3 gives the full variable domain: DTGVSQNPRHKITKRGQNVTFRCDPISEHNRLYWYRQTLGQGPEFLTYFQNEAQLEKSRLLSDRFSAERPKGSFSTLEIQRTEQGDSAMYLCASSPPGISTDTQYFGPGTRLTVL.

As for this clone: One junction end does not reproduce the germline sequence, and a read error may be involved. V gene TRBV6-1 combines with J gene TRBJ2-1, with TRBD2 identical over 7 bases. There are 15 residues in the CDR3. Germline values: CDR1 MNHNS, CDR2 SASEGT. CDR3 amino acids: CASSEGLAEYNEQFF. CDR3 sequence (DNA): TGTGCCAGCAGCGAAGGGCTAGCGGAGTACAATGAGCAGTTCTTC.

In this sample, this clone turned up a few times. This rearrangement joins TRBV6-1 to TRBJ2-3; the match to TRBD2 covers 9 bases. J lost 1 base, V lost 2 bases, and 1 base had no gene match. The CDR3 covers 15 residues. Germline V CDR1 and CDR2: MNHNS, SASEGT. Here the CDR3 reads CASSEIAGGTDTQYF. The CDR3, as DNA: TGTGCCAGCAGTGAAATAGCGGGGGGCACAGATACGCAGTATTTT.

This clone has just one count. The CDR3 region is CASSKPGQGAYNEQFF. CDR3 bases: TGTGCCAGCAGCAAACCGGGACAGGGAGCTTACAATGAGCAGTTCTTC. The chain links TRBV9 to TRBJ2-1, with 9 nucleotides matching TRBD1. The CDR3 has 16 amino acids. Per the germline V gene, CDR1 is SGDLS and CDR2 is YYNGEE. V shed 4 bases and J 4 bases; nucleotides not matched to a gene: 9. The entire variable domain, with the rest obtained from reference TRBV9 and TRBJ2-1, is as follows: DSGVTQTPKHLITATGQRVTLRCSPRSGDLSVYWYQQSLDQGLQFLIQYYNGEERAKGNILERFSAQQFPDLHSELNLSSLELGDSALYFCASSKPGQGAYNEQFFGPGTRLTVL.

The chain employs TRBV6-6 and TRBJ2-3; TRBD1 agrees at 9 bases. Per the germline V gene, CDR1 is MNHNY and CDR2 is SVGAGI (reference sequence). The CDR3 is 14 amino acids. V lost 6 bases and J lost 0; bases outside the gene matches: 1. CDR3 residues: CASRGTGSTDTQYF. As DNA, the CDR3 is TGTGCCAGCAGGGGGACAGGGAGCACAGATACGCAGTATTTT.

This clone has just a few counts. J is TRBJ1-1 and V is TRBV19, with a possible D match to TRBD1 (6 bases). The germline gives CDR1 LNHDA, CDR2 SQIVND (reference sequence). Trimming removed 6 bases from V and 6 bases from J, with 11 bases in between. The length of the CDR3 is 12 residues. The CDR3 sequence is CASRLTGSEAFF. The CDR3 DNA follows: TGTGCCAGTAGGTTGACAGGATCTGAAGCTTTCTTT. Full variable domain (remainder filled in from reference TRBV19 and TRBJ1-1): DGGITQSPKYLFRKEGQNVTLSCEQNLNHDAMYWYRQDPGQGLRLIYYSQIVNDFQKGDIAEGYSVSREKKESFPLTVTSAQKNPTAFYLCASRLTGSEAFFGQGTRLTVV.

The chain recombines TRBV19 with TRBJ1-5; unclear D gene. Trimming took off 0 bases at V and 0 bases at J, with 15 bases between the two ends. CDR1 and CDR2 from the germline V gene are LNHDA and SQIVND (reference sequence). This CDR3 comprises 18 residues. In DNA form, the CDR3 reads TGTGCCAGTAGTATAGACTCCGCCGGGAGCTATAGCAATCAGCCCCAGCATTTT. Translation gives CASSIDSAGSYSNQPQHF.

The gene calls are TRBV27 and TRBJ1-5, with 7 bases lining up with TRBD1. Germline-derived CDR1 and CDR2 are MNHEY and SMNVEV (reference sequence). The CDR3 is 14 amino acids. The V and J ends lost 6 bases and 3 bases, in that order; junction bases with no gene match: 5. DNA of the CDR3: TGTGCCAGCAGGCCCACAGGGGTCAATCAGCCCCAGCATTTT. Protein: CASRPTGVNQPQHF.

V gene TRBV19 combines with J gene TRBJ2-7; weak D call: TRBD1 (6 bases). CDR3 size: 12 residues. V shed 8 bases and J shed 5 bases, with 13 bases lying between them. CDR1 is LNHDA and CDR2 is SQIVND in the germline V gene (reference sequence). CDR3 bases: TGTGCCAGTGGACATCAGGGGAACGAGCAGTACTTC. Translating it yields CASGHQGNEQYF.

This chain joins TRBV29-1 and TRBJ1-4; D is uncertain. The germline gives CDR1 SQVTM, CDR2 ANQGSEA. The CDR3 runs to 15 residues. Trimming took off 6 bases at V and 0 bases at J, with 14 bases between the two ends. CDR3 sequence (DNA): TGCAGCGTCCTTCCCGCGATTGCAACTAATGAAAAACTGTTTTTT. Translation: CSVLPAIATNEKLFF.

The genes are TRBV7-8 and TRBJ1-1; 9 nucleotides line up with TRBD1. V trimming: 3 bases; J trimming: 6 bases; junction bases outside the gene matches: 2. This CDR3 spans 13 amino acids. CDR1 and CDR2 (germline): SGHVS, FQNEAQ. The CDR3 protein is CASSFGTGSEAFF. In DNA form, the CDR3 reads TGTGCCAGCAGCTTTGGGACAGGGTCTGAAGCTTTCTTT. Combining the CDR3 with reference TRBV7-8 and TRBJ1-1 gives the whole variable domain GAGVSQSPRYKVAKRGQDVALRCDPISGHVSLFWYQQALGQGPEFLTYFQNEAQLDKSGLPSDRFFAERPEGSVSTLKIQRTQQEDSAVYLCASSFGTGSEAFFGQGTRLTVV.

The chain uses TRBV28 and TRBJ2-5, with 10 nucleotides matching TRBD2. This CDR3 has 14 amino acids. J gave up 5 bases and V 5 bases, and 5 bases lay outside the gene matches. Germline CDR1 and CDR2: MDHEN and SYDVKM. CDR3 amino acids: CASSPAGGLETQYF. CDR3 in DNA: TGTGCCAGCAGTCCAGCGGGGGGGCTGGAGACCCAGTACTTC.

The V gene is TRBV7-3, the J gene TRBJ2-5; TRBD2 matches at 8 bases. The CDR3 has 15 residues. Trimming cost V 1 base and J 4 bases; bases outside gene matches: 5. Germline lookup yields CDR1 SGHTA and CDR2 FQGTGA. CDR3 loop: CASSLNGGETETQYF. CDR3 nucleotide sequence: TGTGCCAGCAGCTTAAACGGGGGGGAAACAGAGACCCAGTACTTC.

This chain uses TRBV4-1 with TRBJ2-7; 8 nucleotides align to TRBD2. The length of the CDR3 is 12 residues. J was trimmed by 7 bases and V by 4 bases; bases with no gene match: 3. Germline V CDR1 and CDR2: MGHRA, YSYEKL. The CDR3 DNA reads TGCGCCAGCAGCCCCGGGGGGGCTGAGCAGTACTTC. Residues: CASSPGGAEQYF.

Written as DNA, the CDR3 is TGTGCCAGCAGCTTGGGCGACAGGGGTTGGACAGATACGCAGTATTTT. Translated: CASSLGDRGWTDTQYF. This chain joins TRBV5-5 and TRBJ2-3, with 8 bases lining up with TRBD1. The CDR3 loop spans 16 amino acids. The germline gives CDR1 SGHKS, CDR2 YYEKEE (reference sequence). Trimming cost V 0 bases and J 3 bases; bases outside gene matches: 6.

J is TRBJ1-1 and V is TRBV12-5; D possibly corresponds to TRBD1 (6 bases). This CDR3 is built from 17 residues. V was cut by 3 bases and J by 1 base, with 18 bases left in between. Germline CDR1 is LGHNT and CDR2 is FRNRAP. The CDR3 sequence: CASGFSPRQDQNTEAFF. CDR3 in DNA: TGTGCTAGTGGTTTCTCTCCCCGACAGGACCAGAACACTGAAGCTTTCTTT. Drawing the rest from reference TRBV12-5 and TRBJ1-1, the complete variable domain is DARVTQTPRHKVTEMGQEVTMRCQPILGHNTVFWYRQTMMQGLELLAYFRNRAPLDDSGMPKDRFSAEMPDATLATLKIQPSEPRDSAVYFCASGFSPRQDQNTEAFFGQGTRLTVV.

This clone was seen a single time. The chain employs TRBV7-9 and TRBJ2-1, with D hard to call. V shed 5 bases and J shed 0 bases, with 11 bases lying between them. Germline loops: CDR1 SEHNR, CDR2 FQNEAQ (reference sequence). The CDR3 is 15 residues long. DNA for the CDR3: TGTGCCAGCAGCCGGAGCGAAAGCTCCTACAATGAGCAGTTCTTC. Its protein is CASSRSESSYNEQFF.

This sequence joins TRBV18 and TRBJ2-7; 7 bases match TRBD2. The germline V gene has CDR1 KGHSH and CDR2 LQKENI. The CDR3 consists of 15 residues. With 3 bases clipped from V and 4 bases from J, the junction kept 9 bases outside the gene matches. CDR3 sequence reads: CASSPPSSGYYEQYF. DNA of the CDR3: TGTGCCAGCTCACCTCCCTCTAGCGGTTATTACGAGCAGTACTTC.

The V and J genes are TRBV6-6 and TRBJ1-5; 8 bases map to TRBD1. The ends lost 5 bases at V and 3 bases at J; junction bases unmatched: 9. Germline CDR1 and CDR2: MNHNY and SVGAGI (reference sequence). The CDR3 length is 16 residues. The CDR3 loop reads CASSPGDRGYNQPQHF. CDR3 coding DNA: TGTGCCAGCAGTCCGGGAGACAGGGGATACAATCAGCCCCAGCATTTT.

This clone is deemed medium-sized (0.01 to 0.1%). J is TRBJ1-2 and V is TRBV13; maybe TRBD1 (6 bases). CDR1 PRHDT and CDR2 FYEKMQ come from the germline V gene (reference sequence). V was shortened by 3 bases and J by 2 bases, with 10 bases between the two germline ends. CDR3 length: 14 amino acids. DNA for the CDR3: TGTGCCAGCAGCTTCCGGACAGCGAACTATGGCTACACCTTC. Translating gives CASSFRTANYGYTF.

The CDR3 DNA reads as TGCGCCAGCAGCTTCCAGAACATTCAGTACTTC. This translates into CASSFQNIQYF. The chain recombines TRBV5-1 with TRBJ2-4; no firm D call. Germline V CDR1 and CDR2: SGHRS, YFSETQ. The CDR3 length is 11 residues. Trimming shortened V by 2 bases and J by 7 bases, and 4 bases separated the two germline ends.

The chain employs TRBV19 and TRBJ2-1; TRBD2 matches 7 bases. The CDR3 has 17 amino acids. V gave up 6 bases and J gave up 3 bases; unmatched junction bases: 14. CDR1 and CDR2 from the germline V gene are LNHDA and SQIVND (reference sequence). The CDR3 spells CASSLTSSGRFYNEQFF. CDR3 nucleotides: TGTGCCAGTAGCCTTACCTCTAGCGGACGGTTCTACAATGAGCAGTTCTTC.

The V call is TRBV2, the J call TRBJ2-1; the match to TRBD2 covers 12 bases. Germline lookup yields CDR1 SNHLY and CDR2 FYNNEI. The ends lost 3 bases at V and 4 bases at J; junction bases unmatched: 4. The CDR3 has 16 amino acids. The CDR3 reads CASSDPSGGGYNEQFF. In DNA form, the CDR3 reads TGTGCCAGCAGTGACCCTAGCGGGGGGGGGTACAATGAGCAGTTCTTC.

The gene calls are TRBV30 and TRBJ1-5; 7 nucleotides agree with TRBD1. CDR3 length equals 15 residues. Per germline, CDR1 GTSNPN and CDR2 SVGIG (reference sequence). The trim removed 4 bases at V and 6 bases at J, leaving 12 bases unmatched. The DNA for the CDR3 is TGTGCCTGGACCCCGGCAGGGGGAGTTGGTCAGCCCCAGCATTTT. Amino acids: CAWTPAGGVGQPQHF.